Presented here are 31 T cell receptor beta chains from one specimen sequenced in a study of a mutant IDH1 vaccine in newly diagnosed glioma. The data were produced by immunoSEQ multiplex PCR, yet TCRdb's version contains in-frame clones alone and is incomplete. The table has over 35,000 clones, 91% seen once. These receptors lack a known antigen. The sample's time point: week 5, during vaccination. It was 300 ug of mutant IDH1 20-mer peptide that made up each vaccine dose, given with topical imiquimod. The sequenced sample was PBMCs, obtained from a glioma patient whose treatment included an IDH1 peptide vaccine. These receptors were taken from a man aged 50 to 60 with glioma.

The genes are TRBV5-4 and TRBJ2-7; possibly TRBD2 for D (7 bases). The CDR3 is made up of 14 amino acids. V dropped 2 bases and J dropped 2 bases, with 11 bases sitting between them. CDR1 and CDR2 from the germline V gene are SGHNT and YYREEE (reference sequence). CDR3 nucleotides: TGTGCCAGCAGCTTAGGGGGGGCTGCCTACGAGCAGTACTTC. Its translation: CASSLGGAAYEQYF.

This sequence joins TRBV5-6 and TRBJ2-3, with 14 positions matching TRBD2. The V segment lost 3 bases and the J segment 10 bases; nucleotides outside the gene matches: 13. Germline loops: CDR1 SGHDT, CDR2 YYEEEE. This CDR3 has 17 residues. The CDR3 reads CASSSTGLAGGRVAQYF. In DNA form, the CDR3 reads TGTGCCAGCAGCTCTACAGGACTAGCGGGAGGCCGGGTGGCGCAGTATTTT.

V and J are TRBV27 and TRBJ2-1; 14 bases agree with TRBD2. CDR3 length: 17 residues. After removal of 8 bases from V and 0 bases from J, the junction contained 6 bases not matched to a gene. Germline V gene sequence: CDR1 MNHEY, CDR2 SMNVEV (reference sequence). This CDR3 is CASRLAGGLTSYNEQFF. CDR3 in DNA: TGTGCCAGCCGACTAGCGGGGGGGTTGACCTCCTACAATGAGCAGTTCTTC.

The J gene is TRBJ1-5, the V gene TRBV6-5, with no clear D. The CDR3 is 13 amino acids. Germline lookup yields CDR1 MNHEY and CDR2 SVGAGI. V was cut by 0 bases and J by 3 bases, with 3 bases left in between. The CDR3 spells CASSYSYNQPQHF. In DNA form, the CDR3 reads TGTGCCAGCAGTTACTCGTACAATCAGCCCCAGCATTTT.

The chain carries TRBV7-2 and TRBJ2-2; D gene unclear. V dropped 2 bases and J dropped 7 bases, with 11 bases sitting between them. The CDR3 loop spans 14 amino acids. Germline CDR1 reads SGHTA; CDR2 reads FQGNSA. The CDR3 DNA sequence: TGTGCCAGCAGCTTAACTCTGGGTAGCGGGGAGCTGTTTTTT. It specifies CASSLTLGSGELFF.

The V and J genes are TRBV2 and TRBJ2-5; 13 positions match TRBD2. The J call may be incorrect, as the DNA end agrees better with TRBJ2-7. The CDR3 has 15 residues. CDR1 is SNHLY, CDR2 FYNNEI, per germline. CDR3 loop: CASGTSGASRPEQYF. Here the CDR3 DNA reads TGTGCCAGTGGGACTAGCGGGGCGTCTCGTCCCGAGCAGTACTTC.

The chain uses TRBV28 and TRBJ1-6; tentatively, D is TRBD1 (6 bases). This CDR3 has 14 residues. V was clipped by 2 bases and J by 8 bases, with 10 bases between them. The germline V gene has CDR1 MDHEN and CDR2 SYDVKM. CDR3 DNA sequence: TGTGCCAGCAGTTTACCACAGGGCCATTCACCCCTCCACTTT. It specifies CASSLPQGHSPLHF. Combining the CDR3 with reference TRBV28 and TRBJ1-6 gives the whole variable domain DVKVTQSSRYLVKRTGEKVFLECVQDMDHENMFWYRQDPGLGLRLIYFSYDVKMKEKGDIPEGYSVSREKKERFSLILESASTNQTSMYLCASSLPQGHSPLHFGNGTRLTVT.

The rearrangement joins TRBV5-4 to TRBJ1-1; D unclear. Trimming stripped 2 bases from V and 6 bases from J, with 11 bases between. The CDR3 is 13 amino acids. Germline V gene data show CDR1 as SGHNT and CDR2 as YYREEE (reference sequence). The DNA of the CDR3 is TGTGCCAGCAGCTTAGGTGATGGCGCTGAAGCTTTCTTT. Protein product: CASSLGDGAEAFF.

This clone was found a few times. V usage is TRBV2 and J usage is TRBJ2-7; D may be TRBD1 (6 bases). Germline CDR1 SNHLY, CDR2 FYNNEI. The V and J ends lost 4 bases and 7 bases respectively, with 14 bases between them. CDR3 size: 13 residues. CDR3 residues: CASSGGLLGEQYF. As DNA, the CDR3 is TGTGCCAGCAGTGGGGGGCTGCTGGGAGAGCAGTACTTC.

The gene calls are TRBV19 and TRBJ2-7, with TRBD1 as a possible D gene (6 bases). Trimming shortened V by 6 bases and J by 5 bases, and 17 bases separated the two germline ends. Germline values: CDR1 LNHDA, CDR2 SQIVND (reference sequence). There are 14 residues in the CDR3. CDR3 sequence reads: CASSFTGKVDEQYF. As DNA, the CDR3 is TGTGCCAGTAGCTTCACAGGGAAGGTGGACGAGCAGTACTTC.

The gene calls are TRBV19 and TRBJ2-7, with 11 positions matching TRBD1. The ends lost 5 bases at V and 4 bases at J; junction bases unmatched: 4. This CDR3 region has 14 residues. CDR1 is LNHDA, CDR2 SQIVND, per germline (reference sequence). The CDR3 DNA reads as TGTGCCAGTAGTTGGACAGGGGGCGGTTACGAGCAGTACTTC. Translating gives CASSWTGGGYEQYF.

The chain joins TRBV11-3 to TRBJ2-7, with 8 bases aligning to TRBD1. J was trimmed by 1 base and V by 5 bases; bases with no gene match: 1. The V gene's germline CDR1 is SGHNT and CDR2 YENEEA. The CDR3 is 13 amino acids. The CDR3 spells CASSTGGSYEQYF. The CDR3 region has the DNA TGTGCCAGCAGCACAGGGGGATCCTACGAGCAGTACTTC.

The chain's CDR3 is CASSLGHPNTEAFF. The CDR3 coding sequence is TGTGCCAGCAGCTTAGGCCATCCGAACACTGAAGCTTTCTTT. V is TRBV11-3 and J is TRBJ1-1; D not resolved. The CDR3 consists of 14 residues. V gave up 1 base and J gave up 1 base, with 7 bases separating them. Germline V gives CDR1 SGHNT, CDR2 YENEEA.

The V gene is TRBV19, the J gene TRBJ1-5, with D tentatively TRBD1 (6 bases). Trimming shortened V by 5 bases and J by 1 base, and 12 bases separated the two germline ends. Per germline, CDR1 LNHDA and CDR2 SQIVND (reference sequence). CDR3 size: 15 residues. The DNA for the CDR3 is TGTGCCAGTAGTTCCAGGGGTATGAGCAATCAGCCCCAGCATTTT. It yields the protein CASSSRGMSNQPQHF. The full variable domain, its missing parts supplied by reference TRBV19 and TRBJ1-5, is DGGITQSPKYLFRKEGQNVTLSCEQNLNHDAMYWYRQDPGQGLRLIYYSQIVNDFQKGDIAEGYSVSREKKESFPLTVTSAQKNPTAFYLCASSSRGMSNQPQHFGDGTRLSIL.

This clone was detected once. The gene calls are TRBV19 and TRBJ2-1, with a tentative D call TRBD2 (6 bases). Germline CDR1 LNHDA, CDR2 SQIVND (reference sequence). With 6 bases removed from V and 0 bases from J, the gap between germline ends came to 15 bases. This CDR3 has 16 residues. For the CDR3, the DNA is TGTGCCAGTAGGGGCGGAGGGTTCAGCTCCTACAATGAGCAGTTCTTC. Its protein product is CASRGGGFSSYNEQFF.

The chain links TRBV4-3 to TRBJ1-6, with D unresolved. From germline, CDR1 is LGHNA and CDR2 YSLEER. Trimming cost V 0 bases and J 0 bases, with 15 bases left between them. The CDR3 totals 19 residues. DNA for the CDR3: TGCGCCAGCAGCCAAGATCCCCCGGGGTCGAGCTCCTATAATTCACCCCTCCACTTT. Amino acid sequence: CASSQDPPGSSSYNSPLHF.

The chain links TRBV19 to TRBJ2-2, with 8 bases fitting TRBD2. V shed 2 bases, J shed 0 bases, and the junction held 11 bases outside the gene matches. The CDR3 covers 19 residues. Germline V CDR1 and CDR2: LNHDA, SQIVND (reference sequence). This CDR3 reads CASSIPRASGRSNTGELFF. Written as DNA, the CDR3 is TGTGCCAGTAGTATACCCCGTGCTAGCGGGCGATCGAACACCGGGGAGCTGTTTTTT.

This chain joins TRBV19 and TRBJ1-1, with D unclear. The V gene's germline CDR1 is LNHDA and CDR2 SQIVND (reference sequence). This CDR3 contains 11 residues. Deletions cut 2 bases from V and 5 bases from J, with 3 bases between. The CDR3, as DNA: TGTGCCAGTAGTATAATGACTGAAGCTTTCTTT. Residues: CASSIMTEAFF.

The genes are TRBV30 and TRBJ2-7, with 11 bases identical to TRBD1. V lost 5 bases, J lost 3 bases, and 6 bases stayed unmatched. The germline V gene has CDR1 GTSNPN and CDR2 SVGIG (reference sequence). The CDR3 covers 14 residues. This CDR3 reads CAWEGTGGRYEQYF. CDR3 nucleotide sequence: TGTGCCTGGGAAGGGACAGGGGGTCGCTACGAGCAGTACTTC.

This rearrangement joins TRBV7-8 to TRBJ2-7; D may be TRBD1 (6 bases). V lost 5 bases, J lost 2 bases, and 19 bases lay in between. The CDR3 extends over 16 amino acids. From germline, CDR1 is SGHVS and CDR2 FQNEAQ. The CDR3 region has the DNA TGTGCCAGCAGCATGAGGGGGATTGCACCCGCCTACGAGCAGTACTTC. Amino acids: CASSMRGIAPAYEQYF.

This chain links TRBV9 with TRBJ1-2; 10 bases are shared with TRBD1. Germline lookup yields CDR1 SGDLS and CDR2 YYNGEE. Trimming cost V 4 bases and J 3 bases; bases outside gene matches: 6. The CDR3 contains 15 residues. CDR3 DNA sequence: TGTGCCAGCAGCAATCCGACAGGGGGCTACTATGGCTACACCTTC. It codes for CASSNPTGGYYGYTF.

The chain couples TRBV19 to TRBJ2-3; 7 bases map to TRBD1. CDR3 size: 15 residues. The germline CDR1 and CDR2 sequences are LNHDA and SQIVND (reference sequence). Trimming at V came to 5 bases and at J to 4 bases, leaving 9 bases not matched to a gene. The CDR3 DNA reads as TGTGCCAGTAGTCCCTCAGACAGGGCTGCAGATACGCAGTATTTT. It codes for CASSPSDRAADTQYF.

V usage is TRBV29-1 and J usage is TRBJ2-2; a possible D gene is TRBD1 (6 bases). Trimming removed 2 bases from V and 9 bases from J, with 13 bases in between. The CDR3 consists of 13 residues. Looked up from germline, CDR1 is SQVTM and CDR2 is ANQGSEA. For the CDR3, the DNA is TGCAGCGTTGAATTCCCGGACAGCCGGGAGCTGTTTTTT. It translates to CSVEFPDSRELFF.

In this sample, this clone turned up once. This chain links TRBV7-8 with TRBJ1-5; 12 nucleotides match TRBD1. The germline gives CDR1 SGHVS, CDR2 FQNEAQ. This CDR3 contains 16 residues. The J segment lost 6 bases and the V segment lost 0 bases, leaving 3 bases of the junction unmatched. For the CDR3, the DNA is TGTGCCAGCAGCTTAGCGGGGACAGGGGGCTTTCAGCCCCAGCATTTT. Protein: CASSLAGTGGFQPQHF.

V gene TRBV30 combines with J gene TRBJ1-6; no reliable D call. Germline V gene lookup returns CDR1 GTSNPN and CDR2 SVGIG (reference sequence). V lost 4 bases, J lost 13 bases, and 14 bases lay in between. This CDR3 has 12 residues. Here the CDR3 DNA reads TGTGCCTGGATGTACAATCAATCCCCCCTCCACTTT. Its protein product is CAWMYNQSPLHF.

The chain combines TRBV4-2 with TRBJ1-4; 7 bases align to TRBD1. V shed 0 bases, J shed 14 bases, and the junction held 18 bases outside the gene matches. The CDR3 loop spans 17 amino acids. Germline CDR1 and CDR2: LGHNA and YNFKEQ. The CDR3 is CASSQDRQRGPTFGLFF. The DNA for the CDR3 is TGTGCCAGCAGCCAAGATCGACAGAGGGGGCCTACCTTCGGGCTGTTTTTT.

The gene calls are TRBV29-1 and TRBJ1-3; perhaps TRBD1 as D (6 bases). Looked up from germline, CDR1 is SQVTM and CDR2 is ANQGSEA. V lost 6 bases to trimming and J lost 1 base, with 13 bases between them. The CDR3 totals 14 residues. CDR3 loop: CSVVQGLSGNTIYF. CDR3 nucleotide sequence: TGCAGCGTAGTACAGGGCTTGTCTGGAAACACCATATATTTT.

The chain carries TRBV5-1 and TRBJ2-7, with TRBD1 identical over 10 bases. This CDR3 has 14 residues. The germline V gene encodes CDR1 SGHRS and CDR2 YFSETQ. Trimming removed 4 bases from V and 2 bases from J; junction bases left unmatched: 3. CDR3 sequence reads: CASSAGTGAYEQYF. In nucleotides, the CDR3 is TGCGCCAGCAGCGCCGGGACAGGGGCCTACGAGCAGTACTTC. Full variable domain (rest looked up from reference TRBV5-1 and TRBJ2-7): KAGVTQTPRYLIKTRGQQVTLSCSPISGHRSVSWYQQTPGQGLQFLFEYFSETQRNKGNFPGRFSGRQFSNSRSEMNVSTLELGDSALYLCASSAGTGAYEQYFGPGTRLTVT.

The chain links TRBV10-1 to TRBJ1-1; D is uncertain. The CDR3 runs to 14 residues. V lost 0 bases and J 4 bases, leaving 9 bases between the germline ends. CDR1 and CDR2 from the germline V gene are WNHNN and SYGVQD (reference sequence). In DNA, the CDR3 is TGCGCCAGCAGTGAGTCAATCCCCGGCACTGAAGCTTTCTTT. Protein product: CASSESIPGTEAFF.

V gene TRBV10-1 combines with J gene TRBJ1-2, with 7 bases lining up with TRBD1. The CDR3 covers 13 residues. J gave up 7 bases and V 2 bases, and 4 bases lay outside the gene matches. In germline, CDR1 is WNHNN, CDR2 SYGVQD (reference sequence). CDR3 coding DNA: TGCGCCAGCAGTGAGAGACAGGGCTCTGGCTACACCTTC. Its protein is CASSERQGSGYTF.

The gene calls are TRBV7-2 and TRBJ2-7, with 7 bases aligning to TRBD1. Germline V gene lookup returns CDR1 SGHTA and CDR2 FQGNSA. V was pared by 8 bases and J by 1 base, with 8 bases of the junction left unmatched. The CDR3 covers 14 residues. This CDR3 is CASAPGTESYEQYF. The CDR3 nucleotides read TGTGCCAGCGCCCCAGGGACAGAATCCTACGAGCAGTACTTC.